This TCR beta chain was sequenced for a study of blood T cell repertoires in COVID-19. V lost 4 bases to trimming and J lost 0 bases; unmatched junction nucleotides: 15. This CDR3 has 21 residues. Germline V gene lookup returns CDR1 LGHNA and CDR2 YNFKEQ. Profiled with immunoSEQ multiplex PCR; TCRdb holds only in-frame clones, not every one. The table shows 180,000 or so clones, with about 88% occurring only once. The chain recombines TRBV4-2 with TRBJ2-2; TRBD2 matches at 12 bases. Sequenced material: peripheral blood. The clonotype comes from a man aged 18 to 29 with active or convalescent COVID-19. CDR3 sequence (DNA): TGTGCCAGCAGCCCCTACCCGACTAGCGGGAGCTGGTTTACGAACACCGGGGAGCTGTTTTTT. This encodes CASSPYPTSGSWFTNTGELFF.